Reported below is one T cell receptor (beta chain). This CDR3 spans 13 amino acids. V lost 0 bases, J lost 6 bases, and 2 bases stayed unmatched. Looked up from germline, CDR1 is SGHRS and CDR2 is YFSETQ. These data are taken from a study of blood T cell repertoires in COVID-19. Study-wide background: Acute and convalescent COVID-19 specimens originated in the United States, Italy and Spain. From T cells, B-cell-depleted T cells, or PBMCs came the material, which was cDNA or gDNA.

Original processing notes: Amplification with reference gene primers provided the estimates of nucleated cell counts. Some clones are missing from TCRdb's copy, which holds only in-frame ones; the method was immunoSEQ multiplex PCR. V, J and clone size reflect that table, while D and trimming were determined from the DNA. The data contain 140,000 or so clones, 80% to 90% of them seen just once; the ten biggest clones take up 10%. Sequenced sample: peripheral blood. The receptor was isolated from a man in his 60s with active or convalescent COVID-19. This chain joins TRBV5-1 and TRBJ2-7; 8 positions agree with TRBD1. The CDR3 DNA is TGCGCCAGCAGCTTGGAGGGGACAGGCGAGCAGTACTTC. It yields the protein CASSLEGTGEQYF. Full variable domain (remainder filled in from reference TRBV5-1 and TRBJ2-7): KAGVTQTPRYLIKTRGQQVTLSCSPISGHRSVSWYQQTPGQGLQFLFEYFSETQRNKGNFPGRFSGRQFSNSRSEMNVSTLELGDSALYLCASSLEGTGEQYFGPGTRLTVT.